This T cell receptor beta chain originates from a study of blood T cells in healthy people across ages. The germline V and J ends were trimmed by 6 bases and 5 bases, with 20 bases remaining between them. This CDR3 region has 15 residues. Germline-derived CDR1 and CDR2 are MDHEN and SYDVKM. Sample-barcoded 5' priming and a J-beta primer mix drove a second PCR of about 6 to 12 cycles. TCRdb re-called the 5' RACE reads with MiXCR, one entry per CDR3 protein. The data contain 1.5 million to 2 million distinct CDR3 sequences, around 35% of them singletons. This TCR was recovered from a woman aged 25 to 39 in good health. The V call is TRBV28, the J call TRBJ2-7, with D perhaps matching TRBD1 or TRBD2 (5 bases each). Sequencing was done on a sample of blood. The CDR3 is CASSSDGTHDDEQYF. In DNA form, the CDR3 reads TGTGCCAGCAGCTCAGATGGGACCCACGACGACGAGCAGTACTTC.